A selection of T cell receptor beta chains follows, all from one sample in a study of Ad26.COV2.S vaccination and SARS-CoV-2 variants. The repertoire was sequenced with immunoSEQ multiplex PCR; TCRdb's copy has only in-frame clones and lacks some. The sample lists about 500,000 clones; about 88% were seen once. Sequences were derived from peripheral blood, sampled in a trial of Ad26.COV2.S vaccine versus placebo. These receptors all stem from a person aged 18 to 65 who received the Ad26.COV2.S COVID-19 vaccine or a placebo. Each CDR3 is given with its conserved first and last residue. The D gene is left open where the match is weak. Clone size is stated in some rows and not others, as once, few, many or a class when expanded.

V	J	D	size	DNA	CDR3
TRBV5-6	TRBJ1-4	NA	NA	TGTGCCAGCAGCACCAAAAATGAAAAACTGTTTTTT	CASSTKNEKLFF
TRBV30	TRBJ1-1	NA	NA	TGTGCCTGGAGAGAAAACACTGAAGCTTTCTTT	CAWRENTEAFF
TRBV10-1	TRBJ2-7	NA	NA	TGCGCCAGCCTGGACCTAGTAGTGGGGTGCGGGACCTACGAGCAGTACTTC	CASLDLVVGCGTYEQYF
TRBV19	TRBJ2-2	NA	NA	TGTGCCAGTAGTTATTCCCCGCCCGGGACCCTGAACACCGGGGAGCTGTTTTTT	CASSYSPPGTLNTGELFF
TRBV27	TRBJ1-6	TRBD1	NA	TGTGCCAGCAGTTCGGGACAGGGGGGTTCACCCCTCCACTTT	CASSSGQGGSPLHF
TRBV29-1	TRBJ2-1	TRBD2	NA	TGCAGCACGGGACTAGCGGGGGGACCATACAATGAGCAGTTCTTC	CSTGLAGGPYNEQFF
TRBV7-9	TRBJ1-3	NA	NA	TGTGCCAGCAGCATTAACAGGGCCTACTCTGGAAACACCATATATTTT	CASSINRAYSGNTIYF
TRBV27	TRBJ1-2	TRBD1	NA	TGTGCCAGCAGTTTATATCCTCCCCTACAGGGGACTTTCTATGGCTACACCTTC	CASSLYPPLQGTFYGYTF
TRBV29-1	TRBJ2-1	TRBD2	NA	TGCAGCGTCGCGCTTAGCGGGAAATACAATGAGCAGTTCTTC	CSVALSGKYNEQFF
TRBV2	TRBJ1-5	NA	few	TGTGCCAGCAGTGCGGATATTAGCAATCAGCCCCAGCATTTT	CASSADISNQPQHF
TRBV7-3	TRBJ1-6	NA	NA	TGTGCCAGCAGCTTAACAGGGGTTGATTCACCCCTCCACTTT	CASSLTGVDSPLHF
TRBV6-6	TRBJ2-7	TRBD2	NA	TGTGCCAGCAGTTACTCGGGACTAAACTTGGCCGAGCAGTACTTC	CASSYSGLNLAEQYF
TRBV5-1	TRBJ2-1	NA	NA	TGCGCCAGCCGAAGCACGGTGCATGAGCAGTTCTTC	CASRSTVHEQFF
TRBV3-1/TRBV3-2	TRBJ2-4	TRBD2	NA	TGTGCCAGCAGCCAAGATGGACTAGCGGCAAACCCAGAGAAGAAAAACATTCAGTACTTC	CASSQDGLAANPEKKNIQYF
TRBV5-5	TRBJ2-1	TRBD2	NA	TGTGCCAGCAGCTTGTCTAGCGGGAGTCACAATGAGCAGTTCTTC	CASSLSSGSHNEQFF
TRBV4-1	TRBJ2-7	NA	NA	TGCGCCAGCAGCCAGTCATCCGGATCATACGAGCAGTACTTC	CASSQSSGSYEQYF
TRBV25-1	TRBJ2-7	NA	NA	TGTGCCAGCAGTAAACAGGGTTACGAGCAGTACTTC	CASSKQGYEQYF
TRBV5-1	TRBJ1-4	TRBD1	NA	TGCGCCAGCAGCTGGGACAGCTCCGATAATGAAAAACTGTTTTTT	CASSWDSSDNEKLFF
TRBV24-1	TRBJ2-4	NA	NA	TGTGCCGCTGCTGATGGGGACAAAAACATTCAGTACTTC	CAAADGDKNIQYF
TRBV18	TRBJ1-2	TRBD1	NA	TGTGCCAGCTCACAGGGACAGGGGGCTTATGGCTACACCTTC	CASSQGQGAYGYTF
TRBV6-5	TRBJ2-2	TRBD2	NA	TGTGCCAGCAGTTACTTCCTAGCGGGAGGTACCGGGGAGCTGTTTTTT	CASSYFLAGGTGELFF
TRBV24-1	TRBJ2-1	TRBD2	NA	TGTGCCACCAGTGATGCCTCCGGGACTAGCGGGAGGGCCCTTAATGAGCAGTTCTTC	CATSDASGTSGRALNEQFF